This T cell receptor (beta chain) emerged from a study of vaccination and CD4 T cells after COVID-19. With 4 bases removed from V and 1 base from J, the gap between germline ends came to 7 bases. Germline V gene data show CDR1 as SNHLY and CDR2 as FYNNEI. CDR3 length: 14 residues. TCRdb reprocessed the PCR reads via MiXCR and lists one record per CDR3 protein. Of just over 35,000 distinct CDR3 sequences in the sample, around 39% were seen once. Time point given: late sampling 161 to 241 days after vaccination in three convalescent patients. Only one count was recorded for this clonotype. The sequence derives from a human donor who had recovered from COVID-19. This chain connects TRBV2 to TRBJ2-2; weak D call: TRBD2 (6 bases). The sequenced sample was CD4+ T cells from blood, obtained about 7 months after SARS-CoV-2 vaccination. The CDR3 coding sequence is TGTGCCAGCAGTGGACTAGGGAACACCGGGGAGCTGTTTTTT. Encoded protein: CASSGLGNTGELFF. The variable domain in full, completed from reference TRBV2 and TRBJ2-2, reads EPEVTQTPSHQVTQMGQEVILRCVPISNHLYFYWYRQILGQKVEFLVSFYNNEISEKSEIFDDQFSVERPDGSNFTLKIRSTKLEDSAMYFCASSGLGNTGELFFGEGSRLTVL.